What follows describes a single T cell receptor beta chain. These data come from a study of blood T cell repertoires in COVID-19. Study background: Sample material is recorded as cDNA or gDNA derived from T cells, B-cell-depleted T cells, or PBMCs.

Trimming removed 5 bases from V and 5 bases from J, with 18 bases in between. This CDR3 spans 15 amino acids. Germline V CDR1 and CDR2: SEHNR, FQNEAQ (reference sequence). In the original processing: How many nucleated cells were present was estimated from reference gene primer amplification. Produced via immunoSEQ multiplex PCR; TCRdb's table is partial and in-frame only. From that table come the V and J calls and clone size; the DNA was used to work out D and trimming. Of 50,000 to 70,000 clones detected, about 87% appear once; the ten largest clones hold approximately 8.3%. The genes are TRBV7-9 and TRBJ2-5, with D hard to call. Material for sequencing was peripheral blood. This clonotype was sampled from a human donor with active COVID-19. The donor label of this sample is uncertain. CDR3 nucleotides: TGTGCCAGCAGCCTCGGATCCGTTGACGGGGAGACCCAGTACTTC. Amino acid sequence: CASSLGSVDGETQYF.